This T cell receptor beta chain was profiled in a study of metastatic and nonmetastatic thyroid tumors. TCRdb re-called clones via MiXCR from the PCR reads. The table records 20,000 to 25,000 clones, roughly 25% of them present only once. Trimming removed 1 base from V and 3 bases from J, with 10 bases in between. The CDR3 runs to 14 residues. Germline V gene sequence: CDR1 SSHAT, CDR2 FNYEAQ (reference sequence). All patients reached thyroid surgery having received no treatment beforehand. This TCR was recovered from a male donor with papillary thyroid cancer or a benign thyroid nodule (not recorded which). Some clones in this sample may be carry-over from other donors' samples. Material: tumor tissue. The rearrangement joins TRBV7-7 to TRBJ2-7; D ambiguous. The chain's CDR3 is CASSLGETNYEQYF. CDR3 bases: TGTGCCAGCAGCTTAGGAGAAACCAACTACGAGCAGTACTTC.